This T cell receptor beta chain was found in a study of T cell responses to AZD1222 COVID-19 vaccine (dated by TCRdb to the early 2020s). Turning to the overall study: A total of just over 230 trial participants underwent TCR sequencing, of whom nearly 210 had received two doses of AZD1222 and some 26 had received two doses of the MenACWY control vaccine. Trial participants were enrolled by age into 18-55, 56-69 and 70-plus year subgroups, with 148, 28 and 57 TCR-sequenced participants respectively. General conclusions and limits of the study: Reportedly, almost half of the unique spike-specific TCRs recognized epitopes lying outside the regions that are mutated in the B.1.351 and B.1.1.7 variants. In the small 56-69-year group, the increase in depth fell short of significance, most likely because of low power. Because no day 14 peak-response samples were available, the repertoires could be characterized only after the peak T cell response. The whole spike protein was spanned by vaccine-associated CD4 TCRs, and dominant responses were seen in regions 160-218 and 743-854. Participants were mostly white British, with more females than males. The authors suggested clonal diversity may have been underestimated. A significant rise in spike-specific TCR breadth and depth was observed after two AZD1222 doses relative to day 0 and relative to MenACWY recipients. Conclusions about previously exposed vaccinees are limited because only six or seven AZD1222 recipients were SARS-CoV-2 seropositive at baseline.

The CDR3 regions of human TCRbeta chains were subjected to immunosequencing. As for the authors' bioinformatics: Repertoire TCRs were checked for matches against a reference library of SARS-CoV-2-specific TCRs that had been generated using the MIRA antigen-specificity platform. Breadth was defined as the fraction of unique TCRs that were SARS-CoV-2-associated. Depth was defined as the fraction of total T cells that were SARS-CoV-2-associated. Using the MIRA data, each spike-specific TCR was assigned both to the spike region to which the TCR was reactive and to a CD4 or CD8 class. Log10-transformed breadth and depth values were compared by one-way ANOVA with Sidak's multiple comparisons tests. TCRdb's version of the immuneACCESS table is confined to in-frame rearrangements and falls short of the full clone set. An unresolved V gene accounts for under half of the shortfall where checked; the remainder is of unknown origin. V and J calls and clone size are copied from that table; D and trimming were computed from the DNA. The sample profile shows over 150,000 clones; approximately 90% of them were found once. The top ten constitute approximately 3.7% of the sample.

As regards this clone: Which antigen it targets is not known. No qualities accompany the bases; no much larger clone lies one base away.

The time point label, as the study defines it: about 28 days (+/-7) after the second vaccine dose. AZD1222 recipients whose second dose came at about 4 weeks and those whose second dose came at about 12 weeks were combined into one group, since spike-specific TCR depth and breadth did not differ between the two schedules. Vaccinee samples came from UK trials COV001 and COV002, including a single-blind randomized controlled phase 2/3 trial of AZD1222 (ChAdOx1 nCoV-19) in healthy adults. For TCRbeta chain sequencing, PBMC samples from trial participants were taken at day 0 and at day 28 after the second dose. CDR1 and CDR2 are drawn from the germline V gene: LGHNA, YSLEER. V drops 1 base and J drops 5 bases, leaving 12 bases in between. The CDR3, from cysteine to phenylalanine, totals 14 residues. The DNA shown is the 42-base CDR3, in frame from base 1.

The receptor's source is an adult who received the AZD1222 COVID-19 vaccine. The chain was built from TRBV4-3 and TRBJ2-7, and perhaps TRBD1 as D gene, on 5 matching bases. The material was peripheral blood, obtained 28 days after the second AZD1222 dose. The DNA reads as follows: TGCGCCAGCAGCCAAGTTTTTGGGGCCCACGAGCAGTACTTC. This yields the protein CASSQVFGAHEQYF.